This T cell receptor beta chain was identified in a study of blood T cell repertoires in COVID-19. TCRdb's table, derived via immunoSEQ multiplex PCR, lists solely in-frame clones and lacks some. The repertoire holds fewer than 500,000 clones, 88% seen once, with more than 0.85% in the top ten. Germline lookup yields CDR1 SQVTM and CDR2 ANQGSEA. CDR3 size: 14 residues. The V end lost 8 bases, the J end lost 7 bases, and 23 bases lay between the germline ends. The sequence was collected from a woman aged 30 to 39 with acute COVID-19. The sample comprised PBMCs or T cells enriched from blood (not recorded which). The chain uses TRBV29-1 and TRBJ1-2; D is perhaps TRBD1 (5 bases). This CDR3 reads CSSSAGPYGGGYTF. CDR3 bases: TGCAGCTCATCCGCAGGGCCCTACGGGGGTGGCTACACCTTC.